This TCR beta chain appears in the sequencing data of a study of blood T cell repertoires in COVID-19. The data were produced by immunoSEQ multiplex PCR, yet TCRdb's version contains in-frame clones alone and is incomplete. Among about 150,000 clones listed, around four fifths were seen once. There are 17 residues in the CDR3. Trimming took 3 bases from V and 1 from J; bases not matched to a gene: 4. The germline CDR1 and CDR2 sequences are SGHRS and YFSETQ. The source is a man aged 70 or older who had been exposed to COVID-19. The chain employs TRBV5-1 and TRBJ2-3, with 14 bases identical to TRBD2. The specimen was PBMCs or T cells enriched from blood (not recorded which). The CDR3 is CASSSTTSGGGTDTQYF. CDR3 coding DNA: TGCGCCAGCAGCTCCACGACTAGCGGGGGGGGCACAGATACGCAGTATTTT.